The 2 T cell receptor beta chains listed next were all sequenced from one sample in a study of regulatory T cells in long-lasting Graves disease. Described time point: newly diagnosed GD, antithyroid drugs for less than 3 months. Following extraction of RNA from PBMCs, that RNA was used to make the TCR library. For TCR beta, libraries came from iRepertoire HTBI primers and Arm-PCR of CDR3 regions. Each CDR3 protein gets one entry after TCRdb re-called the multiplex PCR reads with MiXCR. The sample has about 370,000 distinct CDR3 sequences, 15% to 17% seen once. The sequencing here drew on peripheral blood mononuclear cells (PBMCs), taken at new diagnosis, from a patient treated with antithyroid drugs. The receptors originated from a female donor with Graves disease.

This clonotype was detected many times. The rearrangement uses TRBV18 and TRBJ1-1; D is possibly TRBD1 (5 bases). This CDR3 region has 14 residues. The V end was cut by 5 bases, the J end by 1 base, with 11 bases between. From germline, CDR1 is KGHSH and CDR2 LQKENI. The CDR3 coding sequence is TGTGCCAGCTCATACTCGACAGAGAACACTGAAGCTTTCTTT. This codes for CASSYSTENTEAFF.

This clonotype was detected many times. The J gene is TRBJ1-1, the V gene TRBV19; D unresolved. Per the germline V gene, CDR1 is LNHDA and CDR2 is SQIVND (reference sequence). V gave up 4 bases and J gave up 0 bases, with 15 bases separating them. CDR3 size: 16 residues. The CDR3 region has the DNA TGTGCCAGTAGTAGGGGAGGCAGGACTATGAACACTGAAGCTTTCTTT. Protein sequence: CASSRGGRTMNTEAFF.